This entry features one TCR beta chain sequence. The clone's antigen remains unknown. A much larger clone differs by one base, so this may be a read error. The study deep-sequenced TCR repertoires of sorted CD4+ and CD8+ blood T cells from severe aplastic anemia patients and healthy subjects. Ficoll-Paque density gradient centrifugation was used to isolate peripheral blood mononuclear cells. Before DNA extraction, CD4+ and CD8+ T cells were sorted with FACS or magnetic beads. Genomic DNA served as template for TCR beta VDJ combination and CDR3 sequence profiling. An Illumina HiSeq 2000 was used for TCR repertoire sequencing. Turning to the authors' computational methods: TRBV/TRBJ rearrangement plots, CDR3 size and DJ length profiles, and Simpson's diversity index were used to evaluate the repertoires. Whichever DNA sequence was most abundant in the deep sequencing data was defined as the immunodominant clone. CDR3 amino acid sequences were checked for sharing across subjects and were also compared against the VDJdb database and published repertoires. TCRdb reran the public reads through fastp at Q25 and MiXCR, keeping productive beta chains. Duplicate CDR3 protein sequences are folded into a single record with the most common DNA and genes. The V and J calls, along with clone size, are taken from TCRdb and not from the paper's own processing. The sample table holds about 81,000 distinct CDR3 sequences, of which about 45% were seen once. The ten most abundant clones make up roughly 70% of the sample.

The data were obtained in a study of CD8+CD57+ T cells in acquired aplastic anemia (dated by TCRdb to the late 2010s). Context from the whole study: A mean of about 3.2 ug of DNA, ranging from roughly 0.19 to 27.4 ug, was extracted from sorted CD4+ and CD8+ cells. Mean read counts for healthy donor samples were approximately 10 million for CD4+ cells and about 12 million for CD8+ cells.

On the study overall, not on this receptor specifically: Between patients and healthy controls, no significant difference in CD8+ Simpson's diversity was found (P=0.060). Although twenty-nine CD8+ CDR3 sequences were shared by patients and controls, these sequences appeared highly expressed in patients and within the immunodominant clones of patients.

This TCR derives from a human donor in good health, serving as a control. The sample was sorted CD4+, CD8+, or CD8+CD57+ T cells (not recorded which) from PBMCs.

Here the CDR3 is given as CASSDRTGANEELFF. In nucleotide form, the sequence is TGTGCCAGCAGCGACCGAACAGGCGCTAATGAAGAACTGTTTTTT. The rearranged segments are TRBV2 and TRBJ1-4; TRBD1 is a possible D gene, resting on 5 matching bases. The cysteine opens and the phenylalanine closes a CDR3 of 15 amino acids. Only the CDR3 region is kept as DNA, spanning 45 bases read in frame from base 1. The germline V gene yields SNHLY for CDR1 and FYNNEI for CDR2.